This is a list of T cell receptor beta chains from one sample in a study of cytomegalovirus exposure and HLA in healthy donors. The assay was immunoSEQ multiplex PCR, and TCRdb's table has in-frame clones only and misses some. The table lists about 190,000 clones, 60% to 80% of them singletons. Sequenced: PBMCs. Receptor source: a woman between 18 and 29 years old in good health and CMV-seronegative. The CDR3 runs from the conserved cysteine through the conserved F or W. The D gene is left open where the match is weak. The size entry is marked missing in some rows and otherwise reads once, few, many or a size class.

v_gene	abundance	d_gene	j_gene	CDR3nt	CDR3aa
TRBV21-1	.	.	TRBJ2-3	TGTGCCAGCAGAGGGGGGGAGGTGACAGATACGCAGTATTTT	CASRGGEVTDTQYF
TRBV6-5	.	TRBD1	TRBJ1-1	TGTGCCAGCAGCCTACAGGGGAGCACTGAAGCTTTCTTT	CASSLQGSTEAFF
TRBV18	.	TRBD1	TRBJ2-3	TGTGCCAGCTCACGCGGGCTCCGGGACAGGGAGATCGATACGCAGTATTTT	CASSRGLRDREIDTQYF
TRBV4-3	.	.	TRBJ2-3	TGCGCCAGCAGCCAAGATACTGAGCGGAGGACGCAGTATTTT	CASSQDTERRTQYF
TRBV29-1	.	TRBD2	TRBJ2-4	TGCAGCGTTGCCCTAGCGGGAGGGCCGGGGGACATTCAGTACTTC	CSVALAGGPGDIQYF
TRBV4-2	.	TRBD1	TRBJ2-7	TGTGCCAGCAGCCCGGGACAGTACGAGCAGTACTTC	CASSPGQYEQYF
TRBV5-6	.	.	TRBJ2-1	TGTGCCAGCAGCTTGGTCAGTAACAATGAGCAGTTCTTC	CASSLVSNNEQFF
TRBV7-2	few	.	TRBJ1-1	TGTGCCAGCAGCTTACATCCGGGGATCAACACTGAAGCTTTCTTT	CASSLHPGINTEAFF
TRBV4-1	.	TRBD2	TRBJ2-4	TGCGCCAGCAGCCAAGATTCGGGGGGGCCTGGAAACATTCAGTACTTC	CASSQDSGGPGNIQYF
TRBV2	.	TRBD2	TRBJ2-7	TGTGCCAGCAGTGAAGGCCAGCGGGGACCGTACGAGCAGTACTTC	CASSEGQRGPYEQYF
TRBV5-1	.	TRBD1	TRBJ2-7	TGCGCCAGCAGCCTCGACAGGGGCTACGAGCAGTACTTC	CASSLDRGYEQYF
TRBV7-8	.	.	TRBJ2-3	TGTGCCAGCAGCCCAAGTCCGCGTGGGGCCACAGATACGCAGTATTTT	CASSPSPRGATDTQYF
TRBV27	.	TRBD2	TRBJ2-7	TGTGCCAGCAGTTCCCACGGCGCGGGGGGAGGAGAGCAGTACTTC	CASSSHGAGGGEQYF
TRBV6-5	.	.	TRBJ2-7	TGTGCCAGCAGTTACTCAGCACCCCCCTACGAGCAGTACTTC	CASSYSAPPYEQYF
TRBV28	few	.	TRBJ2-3	TGTGCCAGCACTTCGGGAGATACGCAGTATTTT	CASTSGDTQYF
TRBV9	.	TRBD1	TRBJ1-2	TGTGCCAGCAGCGTAGACGGACAGGCGGACTATGGCTACACCTTC	CASSVDGQADYGYTF